One and the same sample provided the 11 T cell receptor beta chains below, sequenced in a study of CD8 T cells in ankylosing spondylitis. Their specific antigens are unknown. Broader study findings: Seven to nine highly homologous variants formed a TCR beta motif that appeared characteristic of ankylosing spondylitis blood.

From the 5' RACE reads, TCRdb called clonotypes with MiXCR, one entry per CDR3 protein. The sample includes 650,000 to 800,000 distinct CDR3 sequences, roughly 20% of them seen just once. Sequencing was carried out using blood, either unsorted or a sorted T cell fraction (not recorded which). Every receptor here comes from a male donor with ankylosing spondylitis.

This clonotype has just a few counts. Here the CDR3 reads CSAREGTGDFF. CDR3 nucleotides: TGCAGTGCTAGAGAGGGGACAGGAGACTTCTTT. V gene TRBV20-1 combines with J gene TRBJ1-1; 8 nucleotides align to TRBD1. Germline values: CDR1 DFQATT, CDR2 SNEGSKA (reference sequence). After removal of 0 bases from V and 14 bases from J, the junction contained 5 bases not matched to a gene. The CDR3 covers 11 residues.

The sample holds many counts of this clonotype. The chain is built from TRBV20-1 and TRBJ1-2, with D maybe TRBD1 (5 bases). The CDR3 is 12 residues long. Germline V gene lookup returns CDR1 DFQATT and CDR2 SNEGSKA (reference sequence). Trimming took off 2 bases at V and 4 bases at J, with 8 bases between the two ends. This chain's CDR3 is CSARTGGYGYTF. DNA of the CDR3: TGCAGTGCTAGAACCGGGGGCTATGGCTACACCTTC.

J is TRBJ2-1 and V is TRBV7-8; tentatively, D is TRBD1 or TRBD2 (5 bases each). There are 17 residues in the CDR3. CDR1 SGHVS and CDR2 FQNEAQ come from the germline V gene. V was shortened by 1 base and J by 8 bases, with 21 bases between the two germline ends. The CDR3 DNA follows: TGTGCCAGCAGCTTAGTAATGAGCCAGGCACGGGGCGATGAGCAGTTCTTC. This encodes CASSLVMSQARGDEQFF. The variable domain in full, completed from reference TRBV7-8 and TRBJ2-1, reads GAGVSQSPRYKVAKRGQDVALRCDPISGHVSLFWYQQALGQGPEFLTYFQNEAQLDKSGLPSDRFFAERPEGSVSTLKIQRTQQEDSAVYLCASSLVMSQARGDEQFFGPGTRLTVL.

This clonotype was picked up a small number of times. The rearrangement uses TRBV12-3 or TRBV12-4 and TRBJ1-1; D might be TRBD1 (5 bases). The CDR3 sequence is 13 residues long. Trimming left V 3 bases short and J 6 bases short, with 11 bases between. CDR3 nucleotides: TGTGCCAGCAGTTTGAAGGGAGGGGCTGAAGCTTTCTTT. Amino acid sequence: CASSLKGGAEAFF.

The chain recombines TRBV27 with TRBJ2-7; D gene ambiguous. The ends were cut back, 6 bases at V and 0 bases at J, with 9 bases in the middle. The CDR3 spans 13 residues. Germline V gene data show CDR1 as MNHEY and CDR2 as SMNVEV (reference sequence). CDR3 DNA: TGTGCCAGCAGACCACCCAGCTCCTACGAGCAGTACTTC. It translates to CASRPPSSYEQYF.

This clonotype was seen many times. The chain joins TRBV5-1 to TRBJ2-1, with no clear D. V was cut by 0 bases and J by 5 bases, with 9 bases left in between. The CDR3 contains 14 residues. Germline V lookup: CDR1 SGHRS, CDR2 YFSETQ. The CDR3 sequence: CASSLEGSNNEQFF. DNA of the CDR3: TGCGCCAGCAGCTTGGAGGGCAGTAACAATGAGCAGTTCTTC.

Many counts were recorded for this clonotype. The CDR3 DNA follows: TGTGCCAGCAGTGACCCGGTTTGGCTCTATGGCTACACCTTC. Its translation: CASSDPVWLYGYTF. The chain couples TRBV6-4 to TRBJ1-2, with unresolved D. Trimming shortened V by 2 bases and J by 4 bases, and 11 bases separated the two germline ends. CDR1 is MRHNA and CDR2 is SNTAGT in the germline V gene. CDR3 length: 14 residues.

The table lists this clonotype with a few counts. V gene TRBV6-1 combines with J gene TRBJ1-5, with no clear D. Germline-derived CDR1 and CDR2 are MNHNS and SASEGT. This CDR3 is built from 14 residues. V was clipped by 8 bases and J by 4 bases, with 15 bases between them. CDR3 in DNA: TGTGCCAGCGGGCAAGGCGTCGGGAATCAGCCCCAGCATTTT. The encoded protein is CASGQGVGNQPQHF.

This chain connects TRBV5-6 to TRBJ2-2, with D perhaps given as TRBD1 or TRBD2 (6 bases each). The CDR3 runs to 17 residues. Germline V gene lookup returns CDR1 SGHDT and CDR2 YYEEEE. Trimming cost V 4 bases and J 6 bases, with 22 bases left between them. CDR3 in amino acids: CASSLIQTGGLAGELFF. The CDR3 nucleotides are TGTGCCAGCAGCCTAATACAGACCGGGGGCCTCGCCGGGGAGCTGTTTTTT. Combining the CDR3 with reference TRBV5-6 and TRBJ2-2 gives the whole variable domain DAGVTQSPTHLIKTRGQQVTLRCSPKSGHDTVSWYQQALGQGPQFIFQYYEEEERQRGNFPDRFSGHQFPNYSSELNVNALLLGDSALYLCASSLIQTGGLAGELFFGEGSRLTVL.

This clonotype was seen a handful of times. The chain links TRBV7-3 to TRBJ2-1, with no clear D. The V end was cut by 4 bases, the J end by 8 bases, with 24 bases between. The CDR3 consists of 17 residues. CDR1 and CDR2 (germline): SGHTA, FQGTGA. The CDR3 is CASSSRPLSDVADEQFF. CDR3 coding DNA: TGTGCCAGCAGCTCCCGCCCTCTCTCCGACGTCGCCGATGAGCAGTTCTTC. Using reference TRBV7-3 and TRBJ2-1 for the parts outside the CDR3, the full variable domain is GAGVSQTPSNKVTEKGKYVELRCDPISGHTALYWYRQSLGQGPEFLIYFQGTGAADDSGLPNDRFFAVRPEGSVSTLKIQRTERGDSAVYLCASSSRPLSDVADEQFFGPGTRLTVL.

Comments on this clonotype: Germline and junction disagree at one end, which may indicate a read error. The chain combines TRBV20-1 with TRBJ1-5; maybe TRBD1 (6 bases). This CDR3 is 15 amino acids long. Germline CDR1 is DFQATT and CDR2 is SNEGSKA (reference sequence). The CDR3: CRGRVTGFSNQPQHF. The CDR3 DNA reads TGTAGGGGTAGAGTTACAGGGTTTAGCAATCAGCCCCAGCATTTT.